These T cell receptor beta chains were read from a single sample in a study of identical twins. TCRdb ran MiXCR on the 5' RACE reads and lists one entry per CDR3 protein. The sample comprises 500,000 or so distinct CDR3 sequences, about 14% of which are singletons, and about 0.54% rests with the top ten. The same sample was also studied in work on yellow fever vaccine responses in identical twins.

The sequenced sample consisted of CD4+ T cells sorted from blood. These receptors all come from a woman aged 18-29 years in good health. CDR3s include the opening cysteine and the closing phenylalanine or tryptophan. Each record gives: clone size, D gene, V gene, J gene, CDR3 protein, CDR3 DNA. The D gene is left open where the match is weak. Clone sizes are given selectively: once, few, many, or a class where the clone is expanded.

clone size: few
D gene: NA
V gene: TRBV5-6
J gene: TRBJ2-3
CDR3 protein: CASSSYVRDTQYF
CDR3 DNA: TGTGCCAGCAGTTCCTATGTGCGGGATACGCAGTATTTT

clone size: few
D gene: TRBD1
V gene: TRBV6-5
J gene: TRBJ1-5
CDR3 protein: CASNSQGESGQPQHF
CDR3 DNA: TGTGCCAGCAATTCACAGGGGGAGTCGGGACAGCCCCAGCATTTT

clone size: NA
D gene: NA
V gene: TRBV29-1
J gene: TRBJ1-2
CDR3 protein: CSVRVYGYTF
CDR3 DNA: TGCAGCGTTCGGGTCTATGGCTACACCTTC

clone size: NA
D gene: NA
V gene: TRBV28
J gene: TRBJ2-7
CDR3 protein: CASSSPDGIYEQYF
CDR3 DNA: TGTGCCAGCAGTTCCCCCGACGGGATCTACGAGCAGTACTTC

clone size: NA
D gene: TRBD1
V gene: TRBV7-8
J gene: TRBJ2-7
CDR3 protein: CASSLGQGQHSYEQYF
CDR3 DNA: TGTGCCAGCAGCTTAGGGCAGGGACAGCACTCCTACGAGCAGTACTTC

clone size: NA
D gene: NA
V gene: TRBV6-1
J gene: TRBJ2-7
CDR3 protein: CASLEVSFGSEQYF
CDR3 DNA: TGTGCCAGCCTTGAAGTTTCGTTCGGCTCCGAGCAGTACTTC

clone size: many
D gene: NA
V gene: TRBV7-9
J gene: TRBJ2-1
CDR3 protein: CAIGAPAGSINEQFF
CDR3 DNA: TGTGCCATCGGCGCTCCAGCTGGTTCTATCAATGAGCAGTTCTTC

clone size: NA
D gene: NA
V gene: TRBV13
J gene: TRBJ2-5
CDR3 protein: CASSLGLFPATQETQYF
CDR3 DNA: TGTGCCAGCAGCTTAGGCTTGTTCCCGGCGACTCAAGAGACCCAGTACTTC

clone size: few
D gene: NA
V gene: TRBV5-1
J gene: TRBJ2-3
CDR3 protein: CASRRDGGTDTQYF
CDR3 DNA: TGCGCCAGCAGGCGGGACGGGGGTACAGATACGCAGTATTTT

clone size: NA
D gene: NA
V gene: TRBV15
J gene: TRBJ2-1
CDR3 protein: CATSPTAAFGNEQFF
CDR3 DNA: TGTGCCACCAGCCCCACGGCGGCTTTCGGAAATGAGCAGTTCTTC

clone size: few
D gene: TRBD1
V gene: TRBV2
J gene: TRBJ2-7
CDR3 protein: CASSLNRDRAYEQYF
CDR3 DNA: TGTGCCAGCAGTCTTAACCGGGACAGAGCCTACGAGCAGTACTTC

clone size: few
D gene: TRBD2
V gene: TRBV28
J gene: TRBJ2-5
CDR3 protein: CATALAGGYQETQYF
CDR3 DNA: TGTGCCACAGCATTAGCGGGGGGTTACCAAGAGACCCAGTACTTC

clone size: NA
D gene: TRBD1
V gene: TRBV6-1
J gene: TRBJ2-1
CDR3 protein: CASRPAGQGYNEQFF
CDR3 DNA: TGTGCCAGCAGACCCGCGGGACAGGGCTACAATGAGCAGTTCTTC

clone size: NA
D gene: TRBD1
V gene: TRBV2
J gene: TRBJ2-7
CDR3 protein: CASSHGQGGYEQYF
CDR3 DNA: TGTGCCAGCAGCCACGGACAGGGCGGCTACGAGCAGTACTTC

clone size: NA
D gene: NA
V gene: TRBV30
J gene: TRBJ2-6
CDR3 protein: CAWSAGLGANVLTF
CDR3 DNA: TGTGCCTGGAGCGCCGGGTTGGGGGCCAACGTCCTGACTTTC

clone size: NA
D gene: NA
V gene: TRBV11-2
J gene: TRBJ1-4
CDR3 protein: CASSLSQINEKLFF
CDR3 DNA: TGTGCCAGCAGCTTATCACAGATTAATGAAAAACTGTTTTTT

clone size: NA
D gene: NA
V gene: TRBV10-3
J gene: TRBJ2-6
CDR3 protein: CAISEVATVSTSGANVLTF
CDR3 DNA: TGTGCCATCAGTGAGGTCGCGACAGTTTCAACCTCTGGGGCCAACGTCCTGACTTTC

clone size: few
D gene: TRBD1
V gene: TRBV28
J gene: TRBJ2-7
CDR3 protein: CASRTTGDPFYEQYF
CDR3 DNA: TGTGCCAGCAGGACGACAGGGGACCCCTTCTACGAGCAGTACTTC

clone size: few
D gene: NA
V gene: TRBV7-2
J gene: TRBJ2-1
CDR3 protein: CASDEGAVYNEQFF
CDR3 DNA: TGTGCCAGCGACGAAGGGGCTGTTTACAATGAGCAGTTCTTC

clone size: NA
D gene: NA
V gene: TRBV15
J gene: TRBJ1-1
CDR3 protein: CATSRELRESEAFF
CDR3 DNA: TGTGCCACCAGCAGAGAGCTCAGGGAGTCAGAAGCTTTCTTT

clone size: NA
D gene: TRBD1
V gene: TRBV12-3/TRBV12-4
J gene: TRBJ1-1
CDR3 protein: CASRKGQVDTEAFF
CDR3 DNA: TGTGCCAGCAGAAAGGGACAGGTGGACACTGAAGCTTTCTTT

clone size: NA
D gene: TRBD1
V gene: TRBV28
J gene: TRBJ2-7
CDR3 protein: CASRPGTEQYEQYF
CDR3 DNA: TGTGCCAGCAGACCCGGGACAGAGCAATACGAGCAGTACTTC

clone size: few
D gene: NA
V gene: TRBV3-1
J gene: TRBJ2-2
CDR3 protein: CASSQGTGYTGELFF
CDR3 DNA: TGTGCCAGCAGCCAAGGGACCGGGTACACCGGGGAGCTGTTTTTT

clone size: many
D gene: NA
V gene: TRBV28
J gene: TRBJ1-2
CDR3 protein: CASSFGYGYTF
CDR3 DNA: TGTGCCAGCAGTTTCGGTTATGGCTACACCTTC

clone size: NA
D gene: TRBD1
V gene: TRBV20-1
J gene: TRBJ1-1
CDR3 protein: CSAIRGQGGRTEAFF
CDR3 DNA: TGCAGTGCTATAAGGGGGCAGGGAGGACGGACTGAAGCTTTCTTT

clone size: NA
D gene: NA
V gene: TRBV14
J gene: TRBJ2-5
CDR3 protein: CASSQVTGRTQETQYF
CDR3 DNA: TGTGCCAGCAGCCAAGTCACGGGGCGGACCCAAGAGACCCAGTACTTC

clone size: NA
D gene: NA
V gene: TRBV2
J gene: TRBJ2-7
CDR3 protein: CASARTDTYEQYF
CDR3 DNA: TGTGCCAGCGCACGTACGGACACCTACGAGCAGTACTTC

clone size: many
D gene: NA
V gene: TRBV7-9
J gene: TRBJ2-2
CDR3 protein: CASSLGANTGELFF
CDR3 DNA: TGTGCCAGCAGCTTAGGGGCGAACACCGGGGAGCTGTTTTTT

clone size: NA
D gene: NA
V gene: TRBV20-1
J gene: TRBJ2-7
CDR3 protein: CSAADGALGEQYF
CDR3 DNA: TGCAGTGCTGCGGACGGTGCTTTGGGCGAGCAGTACTTC

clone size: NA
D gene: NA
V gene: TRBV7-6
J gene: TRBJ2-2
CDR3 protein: CASSSSSSTPGELFF
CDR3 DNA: TGTGCCAGCAGCTCTTCTAGTTCGACACCCGGGGAGCTGTTTTTT

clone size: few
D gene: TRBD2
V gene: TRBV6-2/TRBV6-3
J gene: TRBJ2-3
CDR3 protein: CASNLIAGSTDTQYF
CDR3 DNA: TGTGCCAGCAATCTAATAGCGGGAAGCACAGATACGCAGTATTTT

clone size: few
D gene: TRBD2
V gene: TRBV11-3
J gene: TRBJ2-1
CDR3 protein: CASSLTSAGSYNEQFF
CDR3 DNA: TGTGCCAGCAGCTTGACTAGCGCCGGCTCCTACAATGAGCAGTTCTTC

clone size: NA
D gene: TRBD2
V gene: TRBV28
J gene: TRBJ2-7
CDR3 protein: CASSLPSGRVREQYF
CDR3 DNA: TGTGCCAGCAGTTTACCTAGCGGGAGGGTCAGGGAGCAGTACTTC

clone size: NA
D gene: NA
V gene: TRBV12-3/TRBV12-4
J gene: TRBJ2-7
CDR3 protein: CASSLAGWGEQYF
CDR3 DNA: TGTGCCAGCAGTTTAGCGGGCTGGGGCGAGCAGTACTTC

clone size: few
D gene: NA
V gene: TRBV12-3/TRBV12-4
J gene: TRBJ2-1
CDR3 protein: CASRPRDILYNEQFF
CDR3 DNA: TGTGCCAGCAGGCCCCGGGACATCCTATACAATGAGCAGTTCTTC

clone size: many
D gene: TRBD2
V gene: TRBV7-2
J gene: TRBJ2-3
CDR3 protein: CASRSAPTSGTDTQYF
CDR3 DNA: TGTGCCAGCAGGTCAGCCCCGACTAGCGGTACAGATACGCAGTATTTT

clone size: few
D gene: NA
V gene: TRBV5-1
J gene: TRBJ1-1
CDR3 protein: CASSRGLGLNTEAFF
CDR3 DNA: TGCGCCAGCAGCCGGGGGTTGGGGTTAAACACTGAAGCTTTCTTT

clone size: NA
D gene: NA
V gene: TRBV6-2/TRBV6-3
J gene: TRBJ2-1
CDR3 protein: CASSRPPGNEQFF
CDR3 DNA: TGTGCCAGCAGCCGACCCCCGGGGAATGAGCAGTTCTTC

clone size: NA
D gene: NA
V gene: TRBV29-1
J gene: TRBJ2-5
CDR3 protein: CSVEVRNSVPETQYF
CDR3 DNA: TGCAGCGTTGAAGTGCGTAATAGCGTTCCAGAGACCCAGTACTTC

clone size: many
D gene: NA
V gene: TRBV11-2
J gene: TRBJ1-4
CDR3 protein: CASSLGTETTNEKLFF
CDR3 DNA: TGTGCCAGCAGCTTAGGGACAGAAACAACTAATGAAAAACTGTTTTTT

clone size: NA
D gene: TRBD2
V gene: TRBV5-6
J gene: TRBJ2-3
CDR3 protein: CASSSGGGRATDTQYF
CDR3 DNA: TGTGCCAGCAGCTCGGGCGGGGGGAGGGCCACAGATACGCAGTATTTT

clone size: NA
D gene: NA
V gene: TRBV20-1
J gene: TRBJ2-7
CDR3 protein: CSYRDITEKQYF
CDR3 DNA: TGCAGTTACCGGGACATAACGGAGAAGCAGTACTTC

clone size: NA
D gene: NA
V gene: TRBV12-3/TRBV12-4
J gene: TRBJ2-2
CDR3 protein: CASSFYIGGGNTGELFF
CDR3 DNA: TGTGCCAGCAGTTTTTATATCGGGGGAGGGAACACCGGGGAGCTGTTTTTT